The present entry profiles one TCR beta chain with its context. Many counts were recorded for this clonotype. The antigen this receptor binds is unknown. No base-level quality is on record; no much larger clone is a single base apart. This specimen comes from a study of T-cell reconstitution after alpha-beta-depleted transplantation in children (TCRdb year 2016). Context from the whole study: Using TCR repertoire profiling, the study followed T-cell immune reconstitution in a quantitative way in children after TCRalphabeta/CD19-depleted allogeneic hematopoietic cell transplantation.

Interpreted using the paper, the treatment or condition label stands for: allogeneic hematopoietic cell transplantation with graft depleted of TCRalphabeta T cells and CD19 B cells. Transplant recipients were children who received TCRalphabeta/CD19-depleted allogeneic hematopoietic cell grafts. Library creation used PCR. Sequenced using an Illumina HiSeq 2500. Molecular barcoding was employed in the preparation of TCR libraries, with unique molecular identifiers being used to normalize TCRbeta repertoire quantification. The public reads were reanalyzed by TCRdb: fastp trimming at Q25, MiXCR alignment, in-frame beta chains only. Here each entry gathers all rows of one CDR3 protein and keeps the most common genes and DNA. This sample holds about 510,000 distinct CDR3 sequences; 9.5% to 12% were observed only once. 14% of the sample is held by the ten biggest clonotypes. Compared with germline, V lacks 10 bases and J lacks 1 base; bases without a gene match: 11. Sequences MDHEN (CDR1) and SYDVKM (CDR2) are obtained from the germline V gene. The CDR3 starts with the cysteine, ends with the phenylalanine, and has 15 residues. The entry retains the CDR3 DNA only, 45 bases that are in frame from base 1.

Summary of the overall study and its limitations: In some patients, the high TCRbeta diversity seen at day 60 was put down to recipient T cells and intrathymic progenitors that had survived conditioning. The frequencies of hyperexpanded clones fell over the following months, and after one year, T-cell counts and TCRbeta diversity were mostly attributed to newly produced T cells. The apparently early alphabetaT-cell count recovery about two months after transplant was reportedly dependent on only several hundred rapidly expanded clones derived from non-depleted graft cells.

The receptor was isolated from a female patient aged 2-9 years who had a stem cell transplant for aplastic anemia, so the T cells may come from the graft donor. The chain links TRBV28 with TRBJ2-7; a stretch of 9 junction bases matches TRBD1. The input for sequencing was PBMCs, mostly from graft donor cells, taken 180 days after TCRalphabeta/CD19-depleted stem cell transplant. The DNA sequence follows: TGTGCCACCACGAACACGGGACAGGGTTCCTACGAGCAGTACTTC. The translation is CATTNTGQGSYEQYF.